Listed here are 2 T cell receptor beta chains from one sample, sequenced in a study of response to subunit inactivated influenza vaccine. TCRdb reprocessed the RT-PCR reads with MiXCR, giving one entry per CDR3 protein. In the table there are 750,000 to 850,000 distinct CDR3 sequences, approximately 17% of which are singletons. The input for sequencing was PBMCs from blood, taken more than 4 days after vaccination. The receptors were sampled from a man aged 45-65 years who received an inactivated influenza vaccine.

This clonotype was seen a handful of times. The chain is built from TRBV7-6 and TRBJ2-1, with TRBD2 matching over 8 bases. The CDR3 has 15 residues. V lost 3 bases, J lost 8 bases, and 9 bases stayed unmatched. Germline V lookup: CDR1 SGHVS, CDR2 FNYEAQ. CDR3 nucleotide sequence: TGTGCCAGCAGCTTGTCCAGCGGGAGTGGGTATGAGCAGTTCTTC. Amino acid sequence: CASSLSSGSGYEQFF.

This clonotype was observed at least ten times. The genes are TRBV20-1 and TRBJ2-7, with 9 bases that match TRBD2. The CDR3 sequence is 17 residues long. Germline trimming cut 2 bases from V and 0 bases from J; bases unmatched to any gene: 11. The germline CDR1 and CDR2 sequences are DFQATT and SNEGSKA (reference sequence). The CDR3 nucleotides are TGCAGTGCTAGACTCCTAATTAGCGGGAGTAGCTCCTACGAGCAGTACTTC. This codes for CSARLLISGSSSYEQYF.